This is a list of T cell receptor beta chains from one sample in a study of patients and donors after allogeneic stem cell transplantation. One entry per CDR3 protein results from TCRdb running MiXCR on the RT-PCR reads. The data contain approximately 410,000 distinct CDR3 sequences, approximately 16% of them singletons. Sequencing input: blood, either unsorted or a sorted T cell fraction (not recorded which). Source of these receptors: a human donor who was either an allogeneic HSCT recipient or a stem cell or donor lymphocyte infusion donor (not recorded which). It is not recorded whose cells these are; they may come from a transplant donor. Both conserved end residues are part of each CDR3. D genes are given only for firm matches. The size field is filled for only some rows; it gives once, few, many or a size class.

clone size	V gene	D gene	J gene	CDR3 DNA	CDR3 protein
few	TRBV14	TRBD2	TRBJ2-1	TGTGCCAGCAGCCAACTAGCGGTCCTTTGGGATGAGCAGTTCTTC	CASSQLAVLWDEQFF
NA	TRBV18	NA	TRBJ2-1	TGTGCCAGCTCACCTCTCCCAGAGGTGGAGCAGTTCTTC	CASSPLPEVEQFF
NA	TRBV3-1	TRBD2	TRBJ2-1	TGTGCCAGCAGCCGCCAGGGACTAGCGGGAGGGCCCCGCGGGGAGCAGTTCTTC	CASSRQGLAGGPRGEQFF
few	TRBV5-8	NA	TRBJ2-7	TGTGCCACCCAAGACCGGACATTTTACGAGCAGTACTTC	CATQDRTFYEQYF
NA	TRBV7-9	NA	TRBJ2-3	TGTGCCAGCAGCGCCCCGGGGCAAGGCACAGATACGCAGTATTTT	CASSAPGQGTDTQYF
NA	TRBV5-1	NA	TRBJ2-1	TGCGCCAGCAGCTTGGTTGCAAGCGTGTCCCGGAGTGAGCAGTTCTTC	CASSLVASVSRSEQFF
few	TRBV29-1	NA	TRBJ1-2	TGCAGCGTTGATAATTCACCGGCAAGTGGCTACACCTTC	CSVDNSPASGYTF
few	TRBV29-1	NA	TRBJ2-1	TGCAGCGTTGAGTCCGGGGAGGTAGACAATGAGCAGTTCTTC	CSVESGEVDNEQFF
NA	TRBV3-1	TRBD2	TRBJ2-7	TGTGCCAGCAGCCAAGCAGCGGGGGGGTACGAGCAGTACTTC	CASSQAAGGYEQYF
few	TRBV9	NA	TRBJ2-2	TGTGCCAGCAGCGTGCAGTCGAGGGCGAACACCGGGGAGCTGTTTTTT	CASSVQSRANTGELFF
few	TRBV3-1	NA	TRBJ2-2	TGTGCCAGCAGCCAAACAGGAAGGGAGCTGTTTTTT	CASSQTGRELFF
NA	TRBV12-3/TRBV12-4	TRBD1	TRBJ2-3	TGTGCCAGCAGTTTGGACAGGCGTAGCACAGATACGCAGTATTTT	CASSLDRRSTDTQYF
NA	TRBV12-3/TRBV12-4	TRBD2	TRBJ2-2	TGTGCCAGCAGCCTAGGCGGGGGGGGTCTCGGGAAGCTGTTTTTT	CASSLGGGGLGKLFF
NA	TRBV5-6	TRBD1	TRBJ1-5	TGTGCCAGCAGCCAAGACAGGGGGCTCAATCAGCCCCAGCATTTT	CASSQDRGLNQPQHF
many	TRBV12-3/TRBV12-4	TRBD2	TRBJ2-1	TGTGCCAGCGGACCGCGGGAGGCATACAATGAGCAGTTCTTC	CASGPREAYNEQFF
NA	TRBV9	NA	TRBJ1-5	TGTGCCAGCAGCGTAACTGGGCGCAATCAGCCCCAGCATTTT	CASSVTGRNQPQHF
NA	TRBV7-8	NA	TRBJ1-2	TGTGCCAGCAGCCCAACTAACTATGGCTACTCCTTC	CASSPTNYGYSF
NA	TRBV12-2	NA	TRBJ1-1	TGTGCAAGTCGCTTAGCCTCGTCACAACCCGAAGCTTTCTTT	CASRLASSQPEAFF
few	TRBV10-3	TRBD1	TRBJ1-2	TGTGCCATCAGTAAAGACAGGGTAGAGTATGGCTACACCTTC	CAISKDRVEYGYTF
NA	TRBV5-1	TRBD1	TRBJ2-3	TGCGCCAGCAGCGGGGGACAGAGCACAGATACGCAGTATTTT	CASSGGQSTDTQYF
many	TRBV20-1	NA	TRBJ2-7	TGCAGTGCTCCGGGGAGGAGCTCCTACGAGCAGTACTTC	CSAPGRSSYEQYF
few	TRBV4-3	NA	TRBJ1-6	TGCGCCAGCAGCCAAGATTGGACAGCTTTCTCCTATAATTCACCCCTCCACTTT	CASSQDWTAFSYNSPLHF
few	TRBV10-2	NA	TRBJ2-1	TGCGCCAGCAGCGCTAGCTTCAATGAGCAGTTCTTC	CASSASFNEQFF
few	TRBV29-1	NA	TRBJ2-3	TGCAGCGTTGACACCACTAGCTGGGATACGCAGTATTTT	CSVDTTSWDTQYF
few	TRBV12-3/TRBV12-4	NA	TRBJ2-1	TGTGCCAGCACCCTGACGGAGGGGAACAATGAGCAGTTCTTC	CASTLTEGNNEQFF
many	TRBV29-1	NA	TRBJ1-6	TGCAGCGTTGGGCGAGGCTATAATTCACCCCTCCACTTT	CSVGRGYNSPLHF
NA	TRBV6-1	NA	TRBJ2-2	TGTGCCAGCACCCAGGGGATAGACACCGGGGAGCTGTTTTTT	CASTQGIDTGELFF
many	TRBV12-3/TRBV12-4	NA	TRBJ2-1	TGTGCCAGCAGCAATGGGAATGAGCAGTTCTTC	CASSNGNEQFF
many	TRBV29-1	NA	TRBJ2-3	TGCAGCTCTCAGGGGACAGATACGCAGTATTTT	CSSQGTDTQYF
few	TRBV10-3	NA	TRBJ1-1	TGTGCCATCAGTGATCTCCAGGGGCCGGGTGAAGCTTTCTTT	CAISDLQGPGEAFF
once	TRBV14	NA	TRBJ1-1	TGTGCCAGCAGCCATAACGCTGAAGCTTTCTTT	CASSHNAEAFF
NA	TRBV18	NA	TRBJ1-1	TGTGCCAGCTCACTAAGTGGGGGGCGAAACACTGAAGCTTTCTTT	CASSLSGGRNTEAFF
few	TRBV29-1	TRBD2	TRBJ2-7	TGCAGCGAGATGACAGGGGGACTAGCGGACTCCTACGAGCAGTACTTC	CSEMTGGLADSYEQYF
many	TRBV12-3/TRBV12-4	NA	TRBJ2-2	TGTGCCAGCAGTTCGACTAGTGGTTACACCGGGGAGCTGTTTTTT	CASSSTSGYTGELFF
few	TRBV3-1	NA	TRBJ1-1	TGTGCCAGCAGCCATCTCCCACAGGGCTTTGGCACTGAAGCTTTCTTT	CASSHLPQGFGTEAFF
NA	TRBV7-9	TRBD1	TRBJ1-2	TGTGCCAGCAGCTTAAATACCGGGACAGGCCGCGGGGGCTACACCTTC	CASSLNTGTGRGGYTF
few	TRBV2	NA	TRBJ1-5	TGTGCCAGCAGTGGAGGGGAGGGCAATCAGCCCCAGCATTTT	CASSGGEGNQPQHF
few	TRBV14	NA	TRBJ1-6	TGTGCCAGCAGCCAAATGGGAGGTAATTCACCCCTCCACTTT	CASSQMGGNSPLHF
few	TRBV15	NA	TRBJ1-1	TGTGCCACCAGCAGAGATAATCGTCTGAGGGGTGAAGCTTTCTTT	CATSRDNRLRGEAFF
few	TRBV20-1	TRBD2	TRBJ2-5	TGCAGTGCGAGACTAGCGGGACTGGAGACCCAGTACTTC	CSARLAGLETQYF
NA	TRBV30	NA	TRBJ2-7	TGTGCCTGGAGTGAAGTACCCTACGAGCAGTACTTC	CAWSEVPYEQYF
NA	TRBV3-1	NA	TRBJ2-3	TGTGCCAGCAGCCAAGCGAGACTGGGAGCCGGAGATACGCAGTATTTT	CASSQARLGAGDTQYF
NA	TRBV7-2	NA	TRBJ1-2	TGTGCCAGCAGCCCCCCCCCGCGACTCGTGAACTATGGCTACACCTTC	CASSPPPRLVNYGYTF
NA	TRBV5-1	NA	TRBJ2-3	TGCGCCAGCAGCCCAGTGGTCACAGATACGCAGTATTTT	CASSPVVTDTQYF
NA	TRBV7-8	NA	TRBJ1-5	TGTGCCAGCACCCTTCACAGGGTTAATCAGCCCCAGCATTTT	CASTLHRVNQPQHF
NA	TRBV7-3	NA	TRBJ2-2	TGTGCCAGCAGCTTAATGGGGGACACCGGGGAGCTGTTTTTT	CASSLMGDTGELFF
many	TRBV12-3/TRBV12-4	NA	TRBJ2-3	TGTGCCAGCAAGAGAGGCAGAGCCACAGATACGCAGTATTTT	CASKRGRATDTQYF
NA	TRBV20-1	NA	TRBJ1-6	TGCAGTGCTAGATCGGGTAGAAGCTCCTATAATTCACCCCTCCACTTT	CSARSGRSSYNSPLHF
NA	TRBV6-2/TRBV6-3	TRBD1	TRBJ2-2	TGTGCCAGCAGCTCCCTCCGGACAGGGGAGGACAACGGGGAGCTGTTTTTT	CASSSLRTGEDNGELFF
few	TRBV19	TRBD1	TRBJ1-5	TGTGCCAGTAGTCTATGGGACAGGGTGGACAATCAGCCCCAGCATTTT	CASSLWDRVDNQPQHF
NA	TRBV15	TRBD2	TRBJ2-5	TGTGCCACCAGCTGGGGAGGGTGGCAAGAGACCCAGTACTTC	CATSWGGWQETQYF
NA	TRBV9	TRBD2	TRBJ2-2	TGTGCCAGCATGATCGGCGCGGGGGGCAGTCCTACGAACACCGGGGAGCTGTTTTTT	CASMIGAGGSPTNTGELFF
NA	TRBV4-3	TRBD1	TRBJ1-2	TGCGCCAGCAGCGACGGTGGACAGGGAGGCAACTATGGCTACACCTTC	CASSDGGQGGNYGYTF
NA	TRBV12-5	TRBD1	TRBJ1-5	TGTGCTAGTGGTGGGGGGACAGGGGGGCTTTATAGCAATCAGCCCCAGCATTTT	CASGGGTGGLYSNQPQHF
few	TRBV4-2	TRBD1	TRBJ2-5	TGTGCCAGCAGCCCTCGCAACCTACAGGGGCAAGAGACCCAGTACTTC	CASSPRNLQGQETQYF